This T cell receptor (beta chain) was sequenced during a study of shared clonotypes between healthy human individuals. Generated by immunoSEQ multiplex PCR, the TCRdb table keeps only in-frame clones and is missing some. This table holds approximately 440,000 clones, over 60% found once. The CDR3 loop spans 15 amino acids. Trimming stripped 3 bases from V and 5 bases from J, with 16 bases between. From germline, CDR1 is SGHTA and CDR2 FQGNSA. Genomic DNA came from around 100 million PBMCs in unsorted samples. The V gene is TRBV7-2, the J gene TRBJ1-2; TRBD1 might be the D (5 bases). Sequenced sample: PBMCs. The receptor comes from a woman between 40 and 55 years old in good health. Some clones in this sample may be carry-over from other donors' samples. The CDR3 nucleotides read TGTGCCAGCAGCTTTAGGCGGACCGGGGGTTATGGCTACACCTTC. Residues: CASSFRRTGGYGYTF.